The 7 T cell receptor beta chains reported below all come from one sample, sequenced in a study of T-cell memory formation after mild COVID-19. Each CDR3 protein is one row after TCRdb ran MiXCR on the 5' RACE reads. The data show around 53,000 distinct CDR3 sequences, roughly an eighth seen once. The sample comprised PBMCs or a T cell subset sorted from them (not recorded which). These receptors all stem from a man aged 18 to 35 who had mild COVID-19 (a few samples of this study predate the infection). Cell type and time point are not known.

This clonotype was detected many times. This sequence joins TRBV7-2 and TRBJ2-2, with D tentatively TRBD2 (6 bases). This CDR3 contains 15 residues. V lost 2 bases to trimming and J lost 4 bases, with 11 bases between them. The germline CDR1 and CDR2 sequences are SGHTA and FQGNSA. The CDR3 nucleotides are TGTGCCAGCAGCTTAAGTACTAGCAGCACCGGGGAGCTGTTTTTT. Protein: CASSLSTSSTGELFF.

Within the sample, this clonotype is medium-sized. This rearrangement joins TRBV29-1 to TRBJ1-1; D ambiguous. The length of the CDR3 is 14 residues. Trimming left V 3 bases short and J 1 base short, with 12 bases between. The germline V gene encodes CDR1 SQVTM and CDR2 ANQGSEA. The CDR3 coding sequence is TGCAGCGTTGAGATAGGGATGGAGAACACTGAAGCTTTCTTT. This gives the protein CSVEIGMENTEAFF.

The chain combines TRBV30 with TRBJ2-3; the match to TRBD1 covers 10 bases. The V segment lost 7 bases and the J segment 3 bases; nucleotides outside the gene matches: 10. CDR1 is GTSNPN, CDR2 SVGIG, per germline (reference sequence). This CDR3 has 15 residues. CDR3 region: CASSVTGGQTDTQYF. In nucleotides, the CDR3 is TGTGCCTCGAGCGTGACAGGGGGCCAGACAGATACGCAGTATTTT.

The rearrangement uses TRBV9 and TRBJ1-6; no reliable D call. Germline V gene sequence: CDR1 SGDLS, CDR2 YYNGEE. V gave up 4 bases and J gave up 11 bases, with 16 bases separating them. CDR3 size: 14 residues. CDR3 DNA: TGTGCCAGCAGCCCCGCCGGTGGAGTCCCACCCCTCCACTTT. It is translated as CASSPAGGVPPLHF.

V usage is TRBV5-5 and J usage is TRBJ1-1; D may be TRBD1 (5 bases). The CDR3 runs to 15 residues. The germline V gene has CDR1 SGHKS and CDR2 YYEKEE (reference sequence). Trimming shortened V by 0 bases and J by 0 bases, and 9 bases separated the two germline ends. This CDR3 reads CASSLEGALNTEAFF. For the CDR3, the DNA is TGTGCCAGCAGCTTGGAAGGGGCGCTGAACACTGAAGCTTTCTTT.

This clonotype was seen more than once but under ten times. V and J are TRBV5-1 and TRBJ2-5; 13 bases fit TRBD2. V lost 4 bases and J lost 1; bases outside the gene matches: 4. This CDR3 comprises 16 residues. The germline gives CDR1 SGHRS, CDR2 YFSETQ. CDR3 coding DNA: TGCGCCAGCAGCAGACTAGCGGGGGGCCTCCAAGAGACCCAGTACTTC. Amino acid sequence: CASSRLAGGLQETQYF.

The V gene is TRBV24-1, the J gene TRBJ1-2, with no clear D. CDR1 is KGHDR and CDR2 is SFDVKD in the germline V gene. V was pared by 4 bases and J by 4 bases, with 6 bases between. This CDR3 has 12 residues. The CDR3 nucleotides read TGTGCCACCAGTGACCCCGCCTATGGCTACACCTTC. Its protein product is CATSDPAYGYTF.